A selection of T cell receptor beta chains follows, all from one sample in a study of graft-versus-host responses after intestinal transplantation. The assay was immunoSEQ multiplex PCR, and TCRdb's table has in-frame clones only and misses some. The data show over 7,000 clones, under 80% seen once. This specimen was ileum tissue, taken about 70 weeks after intestinal transplant. Receptor source: a human patient who received an intestinal transplant, so some T cells may come from the graft donor. Each CDR3 is given without its conserved first and last residue. The D gene is left open where the match is weak.

D	V	J	CDR3
NA	TRBV11-2	TRBJ1-2	ASSLAPLGYGYT
NA	TRBV5-1	TRBJ1-3	ASTQDWGPGNTIY
TRBD1	TRBV18	TRBJ2-7	ASSPYPSGQGREQY
TRBD2	TRBV7-9	TRBJ2-3	ASSLDLGGRRDTQY
TRBD2	TRBV6-6	TRBJ2-1	ASSYTGTSGYNEQF
NA	TRBV5-4	TRBJ2-3	ASTFDSITDTQY
NA	TRBV6-1	TRBJ2-3	ASQPGPRGTDTQY
NA	TRBV6-5	TRBJ2-3	ASRYLDTQY
NA	TRBV5-6	TRBJ2-1	ASRPDSFSYNEQF
TRBD2	TRBV7-2	TRBJ2-3	ASRDSGTRGGADTQY
TRBD1	TRBV19	TRBJ1-1	ASSPRDRQNTEAF
TRBD1	TRBV6-5	TRBJ2-4	ASRTGVAKNIQY
NA	TRBV19	TRBJ1-2	ASSITNYGYT
NA	TRBV5-1	TRBJ1-4	ASIPSGVKANEKLF
NA	TRBV14	TRBJ1-5	ASSHFYSNQPQH
TRBD2	TRBV6-1	TRBJ2-7	ASSGRTSGSNYEQY
NA	TRBV6-4	TRBJ2-2	ASSGQAGVRTGELF
TRBD1	TRBV29-1	TRBJ2-1	SAQRQGDEQF
NA	TRBV7-7	TRBJ2-2	ASSLAYGSNTGELF
NA	TRBV5-1	TRBJ2-7	ASSLDLSSSYEQY
NA	TRBV10-3	TRBJ2-2	AISERTDFTGELF
NA	TRBV18	TRBJ1-5	ASSPGQGNQPQH
NA	TRBV7-3	TRBJ1-1	ASSLYRENTEAF
NA	TRBV7-3	TRBJ1-1	ASSLTPLAEAF
NA	TRBV9	TRBJ1-5	ASSARLTNQPQH
TRBD1	TRBV5-1	TRBJ2-7	ASSPGQGALYEQY
NA	TRBV6-5	TRBJ2-7	ASFGPRSYEQY
TRBD2	TRBV5-4	TRBJ2-1	ASSLMLAANEQF
NA	TRBV5-6	TRBJ2-7	ASSLVGQRQGEQY
TRBD1	TRBV9	TRBJ1-3	ASSARTGDRGNTIY
NA	TRBV28	TRBJ2-1	ASSLIGSGWNEQF
NA	TRBV4-1	TRBJ2-5	ASSPQGAAETQY
NA	TRBV11-2	TRBJ2-2	ASSLAYGSNTGELF
NA	TRBV7-9	TRBJ1-5	ASSLLSVSNQPQH
NA	TRBV7-2	TRBJ1-5	ASSPTHKQPQH
TRBD1	TRBV28	TRBJ1-1	ASSPLLRTGGFWGTEAF
TRBD1	TRBV18	TRBJ1-1	ASSRDREVPFSRAF
NA	TRBV27	TRBJ1-2	ASSFDRNYGYT
NA	TRBV6-6	TRBJ1-4	ASSYSGQGYEKLF
NA	TRBV5-1	TRBJ2-1	ASSPAVGAQYNEQF
NA	TRBV11-3	TRBJ2-1	ASSLVDNEQF
NA	TRBV5-1	TRBJ2-7	ASSSHLQGVEQY
NA	TRBV27	TRBJ2-5	ASSSLYQETQY
NA	TRBV27	TRBJ2-3	ATHRGGTDTQY
TRBD1	TRBV7-3	TRBJ2-3	ASSSSGTGTDTQY
NA	TRBV5-6	TRBJ2-7	ASSLVMGSSSYEQY
TRBD2	TRBV29-1	TRBJ2-1	SDLGGASGRAYNEQF
NA	TRBV5-4	TRBJ2-2	ASSPVGVDTGELF